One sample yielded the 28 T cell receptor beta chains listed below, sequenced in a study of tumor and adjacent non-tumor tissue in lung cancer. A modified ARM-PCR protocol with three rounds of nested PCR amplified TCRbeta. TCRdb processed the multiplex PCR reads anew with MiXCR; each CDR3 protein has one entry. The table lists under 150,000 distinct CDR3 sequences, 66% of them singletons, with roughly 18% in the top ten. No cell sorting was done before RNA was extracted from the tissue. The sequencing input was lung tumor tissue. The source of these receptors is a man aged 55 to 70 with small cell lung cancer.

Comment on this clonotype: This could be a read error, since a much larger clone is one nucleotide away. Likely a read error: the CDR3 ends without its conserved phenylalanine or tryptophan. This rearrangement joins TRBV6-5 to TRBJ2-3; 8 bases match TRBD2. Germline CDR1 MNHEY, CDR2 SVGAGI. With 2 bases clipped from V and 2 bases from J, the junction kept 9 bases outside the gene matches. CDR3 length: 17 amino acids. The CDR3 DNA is TGTGCCAGCAGTTACCCGGGGGGGGCGGGTATCACAGATACGCAGTATATT. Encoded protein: CASSYPGGAGITDTQYI.

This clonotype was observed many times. The CDR3 loop reads CASSLTATDTQYF. In nucleotides, the CDR3 is TGTGCCAGCAGCTTGACTGCCACAGATACGCAGTATTTT. V and J are TRBV5-6 and TRBJ2-3; D gene uncertain. Germline V CDR1 and CDR2: SGHDT, YYEEEE. V was cut by 1 base and J by 2 bases, with 5 bases left in between. The CDR3 loop spans 13 amino acids.

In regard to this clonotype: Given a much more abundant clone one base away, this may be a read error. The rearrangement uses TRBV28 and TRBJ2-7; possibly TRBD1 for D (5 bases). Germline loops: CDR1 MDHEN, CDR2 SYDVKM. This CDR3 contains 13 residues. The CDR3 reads CVSRVGVDYEQYF. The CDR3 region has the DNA TGTGTCAGCAGGGTCGGAGTGGACTACGAGCAGTACTTC. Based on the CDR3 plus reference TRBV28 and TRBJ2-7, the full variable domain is DVKVTQSSRYLVKRTGEKVFLECVQDMDHENMFWYRQDPGLGLRLIYFSYDVKMKEKGDIPEGYSVSREKKERFSLILESASTNQTSMYLCVSRVGVDYEQYFGPGTRLTVT.

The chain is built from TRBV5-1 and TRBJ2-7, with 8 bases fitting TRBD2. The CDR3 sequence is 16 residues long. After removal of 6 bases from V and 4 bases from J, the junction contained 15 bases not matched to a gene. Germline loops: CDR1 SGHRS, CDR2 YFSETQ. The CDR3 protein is CASKSGSGRDSYEQYF. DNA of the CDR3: TGCGCCAGCAAGTCCGGAAGCGGGAGAGATTCTTACGAGCAGTACTTC.

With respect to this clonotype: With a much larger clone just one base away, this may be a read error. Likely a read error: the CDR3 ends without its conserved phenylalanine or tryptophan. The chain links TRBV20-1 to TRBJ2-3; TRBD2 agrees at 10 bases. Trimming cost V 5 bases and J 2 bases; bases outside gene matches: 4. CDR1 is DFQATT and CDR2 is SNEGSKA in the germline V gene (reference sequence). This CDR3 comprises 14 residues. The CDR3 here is CSAGLAEITDTQYS. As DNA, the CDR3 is TGCAGTGCTGGACTAGCGGAGATCACAGATACGCAGTATTCT.

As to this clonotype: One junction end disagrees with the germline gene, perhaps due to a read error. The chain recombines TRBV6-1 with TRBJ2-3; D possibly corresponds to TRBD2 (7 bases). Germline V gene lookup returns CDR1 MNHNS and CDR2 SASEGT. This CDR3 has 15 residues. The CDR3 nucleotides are TGTTCCAACAGCGAGGGGGGGTATAGCACAGATACGCAGTGTTTT. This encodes CSNSEGGYSTDTQCF.

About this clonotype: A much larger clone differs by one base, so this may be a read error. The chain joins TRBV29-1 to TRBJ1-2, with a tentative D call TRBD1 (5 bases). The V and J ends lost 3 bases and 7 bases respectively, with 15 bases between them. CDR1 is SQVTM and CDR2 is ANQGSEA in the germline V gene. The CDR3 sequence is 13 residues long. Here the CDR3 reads CSVDDSWGRGYTF. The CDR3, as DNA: TGCAGCGTTGATGATAGCTGGGGACGTGGCTACACCTTC.

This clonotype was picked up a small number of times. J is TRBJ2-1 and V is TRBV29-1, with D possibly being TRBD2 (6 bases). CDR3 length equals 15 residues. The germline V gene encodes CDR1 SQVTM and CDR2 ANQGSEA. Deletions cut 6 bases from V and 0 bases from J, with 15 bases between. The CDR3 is CSVAETSNSYNEQFF. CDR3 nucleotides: TGCAGCGTCGCCGAGACTAGTAACTCCTACAATGAGCAGTTCTTC.

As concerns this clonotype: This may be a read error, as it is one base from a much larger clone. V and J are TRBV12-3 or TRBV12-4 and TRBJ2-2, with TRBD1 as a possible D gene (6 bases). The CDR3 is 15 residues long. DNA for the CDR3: TGTGTCAGCAGTTTTACAGGGATCAACACCGGGGAGCTGTTTTTT. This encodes CVSSFTGINTGELFF.

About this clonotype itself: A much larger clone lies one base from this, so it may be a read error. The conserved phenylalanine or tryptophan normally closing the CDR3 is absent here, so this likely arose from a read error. This chain's CDR3 is CSARDQQGGYGYTL. The CDR3 DNA follows: TGCAGTGCTAGAGATCAACAGGGCGGCTATGGCTACACCCTC. The rearrangement joins TRBV20-1 to TRBJ1-2; possible D gene TRBD1, 6 bases. This CDR3 has 14 amino acids. Germline V gene sequence: CDR1 DFQATT, CDR2 SNEGSKA (reference sequence). Trimming stripped 0 bases from V and 4 bases from J, with 12 bases between.

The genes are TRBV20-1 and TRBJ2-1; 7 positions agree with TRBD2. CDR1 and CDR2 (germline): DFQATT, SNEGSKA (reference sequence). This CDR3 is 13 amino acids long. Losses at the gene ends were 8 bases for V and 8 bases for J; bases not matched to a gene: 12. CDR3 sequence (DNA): TGCAGTACTGGATTGGCGGGAGTTGATGAGCAGTTCTTC. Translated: CSTGLAGVDEQFF.

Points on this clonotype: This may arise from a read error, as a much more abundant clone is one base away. In nucleotides, the CDR3 is TGTGCCAGCAGTCCCGAGGTGGGGGAGACCCATTACTTC. Protein sequence: CASSPEVGETHYF. The chain combines TRBV6-1 with TRBJ2-5; D may be TRBD1 or TRBD2 (5 bases each). This CDR3 spans 13 amino acids. From germline, CDR1 is MNHNS and CDR2 SASEGT.

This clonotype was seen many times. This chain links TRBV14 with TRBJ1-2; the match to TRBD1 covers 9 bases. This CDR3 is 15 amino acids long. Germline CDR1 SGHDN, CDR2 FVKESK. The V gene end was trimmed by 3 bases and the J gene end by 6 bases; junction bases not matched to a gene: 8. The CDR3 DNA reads TGTGCCAGCAGCCACGGATGGGACAGGGACGATGGCTACACCTTC. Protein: CASSHGWDRDDGYTF.

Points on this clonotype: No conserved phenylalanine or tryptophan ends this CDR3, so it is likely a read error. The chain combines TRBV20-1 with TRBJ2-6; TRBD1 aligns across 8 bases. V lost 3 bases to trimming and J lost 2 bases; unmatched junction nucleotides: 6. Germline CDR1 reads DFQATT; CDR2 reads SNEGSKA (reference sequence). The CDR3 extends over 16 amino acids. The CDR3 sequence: CSASRQGATGANVLTL. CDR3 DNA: TGCAGTGCTAGTCGTCAGGGGGCAACTGGGGCCAACGTCCTGACTTTA.

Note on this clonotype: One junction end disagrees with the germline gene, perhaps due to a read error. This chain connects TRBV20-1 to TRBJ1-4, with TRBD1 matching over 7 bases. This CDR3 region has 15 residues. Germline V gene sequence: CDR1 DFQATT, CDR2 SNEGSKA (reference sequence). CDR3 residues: CNARGGTEVNENVFF. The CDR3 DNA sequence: TGCAATGCTAGAGGGGGGACAGAAGTTAATGAAAATGTGTTTTTT.

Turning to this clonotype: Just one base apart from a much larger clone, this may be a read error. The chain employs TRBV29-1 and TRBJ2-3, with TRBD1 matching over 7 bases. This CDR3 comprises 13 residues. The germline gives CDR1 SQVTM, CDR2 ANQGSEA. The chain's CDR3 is CSVGTGVTDTLYF. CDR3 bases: TGCAGCGTCGGAACAGGGGTGACAGATACGCTGTATTTT.

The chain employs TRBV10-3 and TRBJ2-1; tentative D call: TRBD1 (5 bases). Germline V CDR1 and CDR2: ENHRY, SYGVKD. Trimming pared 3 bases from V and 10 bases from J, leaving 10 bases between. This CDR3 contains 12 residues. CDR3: CAISDQGNEQFF. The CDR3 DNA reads TGTGCCATCAGTGATCAGGGAAACGAGCAGTTCTTC.

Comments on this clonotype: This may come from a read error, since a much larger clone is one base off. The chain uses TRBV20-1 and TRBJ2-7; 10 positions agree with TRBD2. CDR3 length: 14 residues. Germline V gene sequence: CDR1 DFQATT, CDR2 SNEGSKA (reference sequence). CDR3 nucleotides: TGCAGTGCTAAGGAGGCTAGCGGGAGCGGCGAGCATTACGTC. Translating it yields CSAKEASGSGEHYV.

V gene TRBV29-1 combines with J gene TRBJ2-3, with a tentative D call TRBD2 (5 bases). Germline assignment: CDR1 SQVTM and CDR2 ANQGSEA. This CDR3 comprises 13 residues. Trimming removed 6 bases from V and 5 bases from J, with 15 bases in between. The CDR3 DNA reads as TGCAGCGTCCGAGGGCTTCAAATAGATACGCAGTATTTT. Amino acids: CSVRGLQIDTQYF.

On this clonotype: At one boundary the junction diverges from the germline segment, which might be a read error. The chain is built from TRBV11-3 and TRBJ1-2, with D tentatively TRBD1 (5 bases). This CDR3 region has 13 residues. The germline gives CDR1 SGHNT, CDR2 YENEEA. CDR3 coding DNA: TGTGCCAGCAGCAGACGACTGGGGGGGAGCTACTCCTTC. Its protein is CASSRRLGGSYSF.

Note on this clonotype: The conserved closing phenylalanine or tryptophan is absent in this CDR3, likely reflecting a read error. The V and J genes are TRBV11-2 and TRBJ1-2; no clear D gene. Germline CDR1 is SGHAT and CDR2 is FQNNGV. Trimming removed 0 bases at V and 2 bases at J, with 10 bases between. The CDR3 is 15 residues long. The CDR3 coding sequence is TGTGCCAGCAGCTTAGATCTGGAATTCAACTATGGCTACACCCTC. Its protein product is CASSLDLEFNYGYTL.

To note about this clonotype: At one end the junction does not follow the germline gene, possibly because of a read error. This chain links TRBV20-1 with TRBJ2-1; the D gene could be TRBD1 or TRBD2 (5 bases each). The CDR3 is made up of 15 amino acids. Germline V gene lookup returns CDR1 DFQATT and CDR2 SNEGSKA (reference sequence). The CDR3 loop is CCARTGTGPYNEQFF. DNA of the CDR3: TGCTGTGCTAGAACCGGGACGGGGCCCTACAATGAGCAGTTCTTC.

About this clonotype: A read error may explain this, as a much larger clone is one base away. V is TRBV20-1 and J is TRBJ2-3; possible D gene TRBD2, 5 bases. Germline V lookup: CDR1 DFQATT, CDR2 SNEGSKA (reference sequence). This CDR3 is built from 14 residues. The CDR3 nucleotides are TGCAGTGCTAGGACTAATCGCGGCACAGATACGCAGAATTTT. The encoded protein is CSARTNRGTDTQNF.

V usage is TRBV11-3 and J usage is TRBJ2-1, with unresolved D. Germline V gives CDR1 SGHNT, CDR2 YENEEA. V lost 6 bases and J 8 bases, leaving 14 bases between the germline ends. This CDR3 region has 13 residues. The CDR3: CASSQVINDEQFF. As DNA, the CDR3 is TGTGCCAGCAGTCAAGTTATTAACGATGAGCAGTTCTTC. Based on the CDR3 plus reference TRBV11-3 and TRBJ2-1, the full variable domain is EAGVVQSPRYKIIEKKQPVAFWCNPISGHNTLYWYLQNLGQGPELLIRYENEEAVDDSQLPKDRFSAERLKGVDSTLKIQPAELGDSAVYLCASSQVINDEQFFGPGTRLTVL.

CDR3 coding DNA: TGCAGTGCTAGGAAGGGACAGATGAACACTGAAGCTTTCTTT. It is translated as CSARKGQMNTEAFF. This chain uses TRBV20-1 with TRBJ1-1; 7 bases align to TRBD1. Per germline, CDR1 DFQATT and CDR2 SNEGSKA (reference sequence). The CDR3 loop spans 14 amino acids. V was clipped by 3 bases and J by 0 bases; unmatched bases: 4.

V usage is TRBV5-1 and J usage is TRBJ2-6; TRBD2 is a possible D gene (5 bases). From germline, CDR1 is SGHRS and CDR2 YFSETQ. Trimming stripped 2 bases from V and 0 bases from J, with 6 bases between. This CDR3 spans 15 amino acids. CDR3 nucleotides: TGCGCCAGCAGCTTTGAGGGCTCTGGGGCCAACGTCCTGACTTTC. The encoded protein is CASSFEGSGANVLTF.

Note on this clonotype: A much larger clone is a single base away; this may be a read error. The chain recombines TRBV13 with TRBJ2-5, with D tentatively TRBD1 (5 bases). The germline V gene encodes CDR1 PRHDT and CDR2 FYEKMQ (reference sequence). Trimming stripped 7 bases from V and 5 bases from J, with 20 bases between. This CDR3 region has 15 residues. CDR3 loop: CASTRLTRGAETQYF. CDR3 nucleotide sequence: TGTGCCAGCACAAGACTGACAAGGGGCGCGGAGACCCAGTACTTC.

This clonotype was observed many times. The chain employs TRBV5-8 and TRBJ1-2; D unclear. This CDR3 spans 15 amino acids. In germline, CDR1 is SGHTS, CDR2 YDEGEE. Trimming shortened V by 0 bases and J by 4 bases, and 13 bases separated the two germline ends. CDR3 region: CASSLGSGSVYGYTF. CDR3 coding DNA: TGTGCCAGCAGCTTGGGCAGCGGATCAGTCTATGGCTACACCTTC.